The T cell receptor (beta chain) described here comes from a study of T cell changes during pregnancy in multiple sclerosis. Repertoires were generated with immunoSEQ multiplex PCR, while TCRdb's copy carries only in-frame clones and drops some. The sample yields about 24,000 clones, roughly 85% seen once. Germline CDR1 is MDHEN and CDR2 is SYDVKM. The CDR3 runs 11 residues. V was cut by 8 bases and J by 5 bases, with 9 bases left in between. This specimen consisted of CD8+ T cells from peripheral blood mononuclear cells, obtained in the first trimester of pregnancy. This sequence originates from a female donor in good health, enrolled as a control in a pregnancy study. V is TRBV28 and J is TRBJ2-5; D is uncertain. CDR3 amino acids: CASPPEETQYF. CDR3 nucleotide sequence: TGTGCCAGCCCGCCGGAGGAGACCCAGTACTTC.